The clone carrying this T cell receptor (beta chain) occurred once. The antigen remains unidentified. This entry belongs to a study of HIV-infected patients and healthy controls. Study-wide results and limits: Compared with controls, mean Gini indices were significantly raised in HIV-infected repertoires, possibly indicating oligoclonality. With just sixteen HIV-infected individuals processed, the findings' generality was considered strongly limited. No HLA typing of donors was done in this study.

Reverse transcription used about 510 ng RNA and constant-region primers for alpha and beta. Each of the alpha and beta chains got its own library through chain-specific third strand synthesis with indices. Via MiXCR, TCRdb re-called the 5' RACE reads, giving one row per CDR3 protein. Here the sample spans several thousand distinct CDR3 sequences, less than 9% being singletons. Follow-up blood was drawn about 14 weeks, roughly three months, after antiretroviral therapy began. Whole blood was used without fractionation, so all unsorted peripheral T cells were included. Germline lookup yields CDR1 SEHNR and CDR2 FQNEAQ (reference sequence). This CDR3 is built from 11 residues. Trimming removed 3 bases from V and 8 bases from J, with 5 bases in between.

The chain is built from TRBV7-9 and TRBJ2-1; D gene uncertain. The origin of this receptor is an adult with HIV infection. Sequences were derived from blood, sampled during antiretroviral therapy. CDR3 protein: CASSFRDEQFF. CDR3 DNA sequence: TGTGCCAGCAGCTTTCGTGATGAGCAGTTCTTC.